This T cell receptor (beta chain) derives from a study of blood T cell repertoires in COVID-19. Background on the study: Acute and convalescent COVID-19 specimens originated in the United States, Italy and Spain. Sources were T cells, B-cell-depleted T cells, or PBMCs; the material itself was cDNA or gDNA.

Germline assignment: CDR1 SGHAT and CDR2 FQNNGV. V was trimmed by 4 bases and J by 8 bases, leaving 11 bases between them. The CDR3 length is 12 residues. The data were produced by immunoSEQ multiplex PCR, yet TCRdb's version contains in-frame clones alone and is incomplete. The sample shows 150,000 or so clones, around four fifths of them seen only once. The source is a woman aged 50 to 60 who had recovered from COVID-19. Sequences were obtained from PBMCs or T cells enriched from blood (not recorded which). The rearrangement uses TRBV11-2 and TRBJ1-1; perhaps TRBD1 as D (5 bases). The CDR3 coding sequence is TGTGCCAGCAGCTCGACCGGGGGGGAAGCTTTCTTT. Protein: CASSSTGGEAFF.